This passage covers 25 T cell receptor beta chains from one sample sequenced in a study of shared clonotypes between healthy human individuals (dated by TCRdb to between 2020 and 2021). Library preparation employed the immunoSEQ multiplex PCR assay. TCRdb stores this immuneACCESS table with in-frame sequences only. Part of the clones is absent; in the studies checked, under half of the shortfall reflects unresolved V genes, and no reason is known for the rest. The sample has 1.6 million or so clones on record, about 98.5% of them singletons. The leading ten clones occupy over 0.3% of the sample. The sequencing input was naive CD4+ T cells sorted from blood. The cell subset or site tag for this specimen amounts to: CD45RA+ positively selected. The receptors stem from a young man in good health.

The rearrangement joins TRBV6-1 to TRBJ1-1; D is unresolved. Trimming took off 4 bases at V and 8 bases at J, with 11 bases between the two ends. Germline V gene data show CDR1 as MNHNS and CDR2 as SASEGT. The CDR3 runs 12 residues. The CDR3 here is CASSGVDGEAFF. CDR3 DNA: TGTGCCAGCAGTGGGGTTGATGGCGAAGCTTTCTTT.

This clone was observed a handful of times. Written as DNA, the CDR3 is TGCGCCAGCAGCTTGGACGGGGCCACCGGGGAGCTGTTTTTT. Its translation is CASSLDGATGELFF. The chain has TRBV5-1 and TRBJ2-2, with D perhaps TRBD1 or TRBD2 (5 bases each). The V end was cut by 0 bases, the J end by 4 bases, with 7 bases between. CDR3 length: 14 residues. Germline V gene lookup returns CDR1 SGHRS and CDR2 YFSETQ.

The chain joins TRBV6-6 to TRBJ1-1; the D is unclear. Germline V gives CDR1 MNHNY, CDR2 SVGAGI (reference sequence). CDR3 length equals 13 residues. With 8 bases removed from V and 4 bases from J, the gap between germline ends came to 14 bases. CDR3 nucleotide sequence: TGTGCCAGCGTTATGAGGTATGGCACTGAAGCTTTCTTT. Amino acid sequence: CASVMRYGTEAFF.

This clone appeared a single time. The rearrangement joins TRBV6-5 to TRBJ1-1; the D gene is possibly TRBD1 (6 bases). Germline V lookup: CDR1 MNHEY, CDR2 SVGAGI. Trimming cost V 7 bases and J 10 bases, with 22 bases left between them. The CDR3 loop spans 14 amino acids. CDR3 DNA: TGTGCCAGCACCAACTCGGGGGGCCCATCGGGAGCTTTCTTT. It specifies CASTNSGGPSGAFF.

The rearrangement joins TRBV5-1 to TRBJ2-6; 11 bases are shared with TRBD2. The germline V gene encodes CDR1 SGHRS and CDR2 YFSETQ. This CDR3 is 21 amino acids long. V shed 4 bases, J shed 4 bases, and the junction held 19 bases outside the gene matches. The CDR3 region has the DNA TGCGCCAGCAGCCACGGATGGAGGGCTAGCGGGAGGTCTTCGGGGGCCAACGTCCTGACTTTC. Amino acid sequence: CASSHGWRASGRSSGANVLTF. Full variable domain (rest looked up from reference TRBV5-1 and TRBJ2-6): KAGVTQTPRYLIKTRGQQVTLSCSPISGHRSVSWYQQTPGQGLQFLFEYFSETQRNKGNFPGRFSGRQFSNSRSEMNVSTLELGDSALYLCASSHGWRASGRSSGANVLTFGAGSRLTVL.

A remark on this clone: In the same sample, other DNA sequences code for this CDR3. The J gene is TRBJ1-1, the V gene TRBV27, with D perhaps TRBD1 (5 bases). The ends were cut back, 1 base at V and 5 bases at J, with 11 bases in the middle. Germline V gene data show CDR1 as MNHEY and CDR2 as SMNVEV (reference sequence). The CDR3 sequence is 14 residues long. The CDR3 DNA follows: TGTGCCAGCAGTTTATACCGCAGGGATACTGAAGCTTTCTTT. Protein product: CASSLYRRDTEAFF.

This clone was observed once. The chain carries TRBV13 and TRBJ2-7; 14 bases map to TRBD2. CDR1 PRHDT and CDR2 FYEKMQ come from the germline V gene (reference sequence). The CDR3 extends over 16 amino acids. V lost 5 bases, J lost 4 bases, and 7 bases stayed unmatched. CDR3 amino acids: CASSIGLAGGLYEQYF. In DNA form, the CDR3 reads TGTGCCAGCAGCATCGGACTAGCGGGAGGCTTGTACGAGCAGTACTTC.

V and J are TRBV19 and TRBJ1-1; D call uncertain. This CDR3 region has 12 residues. Between the trimmed V and J ends, which lost 7 bases and 8 bases, there was a span of 14 bases. CDR1 and CDR2 from the germline V gene are LNHDA and SQIVND (reference sequence). The CDR3 DNA follows: TGTGCCAGTAACCACGTGGGAAGGGAAGCTTTCTTT. Its translation: CASNHVGREAFF.

V and J are TRBV2 and TRBJ2-4; no clear D gene. Trimming pared 4 bases from V and 0 bases from J, leaving 13 bases between. This CDR3 has 16 amino acids. Germline V lookup: CDR1 SNHLY, CDR2 FYNNEI. The CDR3 region has the DNA TGTGCCAGCAGTGTTCGGAATACCTTAGCCAAAAACATTCAGTACTTC. This sequence encodes CASSVRNTLAKNIQYF.

The CDR3 region has the DNA TGTGCCAGTAGAGTAGCGGGGGGAACCTACGAGCAGTACTTC. Protein: CASRVAGGTYEQYF. This chain links TRBV19 with TRBJ2-7; 10 bases match TRBD2. The CDR3 sequence is 14 residues long. Trimming removed 6 bases from V and 2 bases from J; junction bases left unmatched: 4. Germline CDR1 LNHDA, CDR2 SQIVND (reference sequence).

The chain has TRBV10-2 and TRBJ2-5, with 13 bases identical to TRBD2. V shed 6 bases and J 5 bases; nucleotides not matched to a gene: 9. The CDR3 loop spans 16 amino acids. Germline V gives CDR1 WSHSY, CDR2 SAAADI. CDR3 sequence (DNA): TGCGCCAGCAGGGATCCGGGACTAGCGGGACTCGAGACCCAGTACTTC. Residues: CASRDPGLAGLETQYF.

This rearrangement joins TRBV15 to TRBJ2-7; 9 nucleotides match TRBD1. The V gene's germline CDR1 is LNHNV and CDR2 YYDKDF (reference sequence). The CDR3 extends over 13 amino acids. V lost 8 bases, J lost 0 bases, and 2 bases stayed unmatched. This CDR3 is CATRDRVSYEQYF. CDR3 in DNA: TGTGCCACCCGGGACAGGGTCTCCTACGAGCAGTACTTC. Together with reference TRBV15 and TRBJ2-7, the CDR3 gives the full variable domain: DAMVIQNPRYQVTQFGKPVTLSCSQTLNHNVMYWYQQKSSQAPKLLFHYYDKDFNNEADTPDNFQSRRPNTSFCFLDIRSPGLGDTAMYLCATRDRVSYEQYFGPGTRLTVT.

The rearrangement links TRBV2 to TRBJ2-3; tentatively, D is TRBD1 or TRBD2 (5 bases each). The CDR3 runs 13 residues. Trimming shortened V by 4 bases and J by 5 bases, and 10 bases separated the two germline ends. Germline CDR1 is SNHLY and CDR2 is FYNNEI. The CDR3 protein is CASSGNGGDTQYF. CDR3 coding DNA: TGTGCCAGCAGTGGGAATGGGGGAGATACGCAGTATTTT.

J is TRBJ1-4 and V is TRBV28; D remains unclear. Germline V gives CDR1 MDHEN, CDR2 SYDVKM. Trimming removed 7 bases at V and 3 bases at J, with 15 bases between. CDR3 length: 15 amino acids. The DNA for the CDR3 is TGTGCCAGCACCCGACCGGGGTCCCCTAATGAAAAACTGTTTTTT. Translated: CASTRPGSPNEKLFF.

V is TRBV6-1 and J is TRBJ2-7; the D is unclear. Germline-derived CDR1 and CDR2 are MNHNS and SASEGT. V was clipped by 2 bases and J by 2 bases, with 13 bases between them. The CDR3 is made up of 15 amino acids. CDR3 nucleotides: TGTGCCAGCAGTGAATATAAGGGTCCCACCTACGAGCAGTACTTC. Translated, it gives CASSEYKGPTYEQYF.

The chain carries TRBV9 and TRBJ2-1, with 8 bases matching TRBD2. Per germline, CDR1 SGDLS and CDR2 YYNGEE. V shed 3 bases, J shed 6 bases, and the junction held 11 bases outside the gene matches. The CDR3 runs 16 residues. This CDR3 reads CASSARRTSSSNEQFF. CDR3 in DNA: TGTGCCAGCAGCGCGCGACGGACTAGCTCTAGCAATGAGCAGTTCTTC.

The CDR3 DNA reads as TGTGCCAGCAGCTTAGGGCCGGGACAGGTTTGTTTCATAAGGGAGACCCAGTACTTC. It yields the protein CASSLGPGQVCFIRETQYF. The J gene is TRBJ2-5, the V gene TRBV11-2; 8 nucleotides line up with TRBD1. V trimming: 1 base; J trimming: 5 bases; junction bases outside the gene matches: 18. From germline, CDR1 is SGHAT and CDR2 FQNNGV. There are 19 residues in the CDR3. Using reference TRBV11-2 and TRBJ2-5 for the parts outside the CDR3, the full variable domain is EAGVAQSPRYKIIEKRQSVAFWCNPISGHATLYWYQQILGQGPKLLIQFQNNGVVDDSQLPKDRFSAERLKGVDSTLKIQPAKLEDSAVYLCASSLGPGQVCFIRETQYFGPGTRLLVL.

The chain carries TRBV19 and TRBJ2-1; 7 positions agree with TRBD2. The CDR3 contains 19 residues. V trimming: 3 bases; J trimming: 5 bases; junction bases outside the gene matches: 19. The V gene's germline CDR1 is LNHDA and CDR2 SQIVND (reference sequence). The DNA for the CDR3 is TGTGCCAGTAGTATTCGATCCCTCACGTGGGAGGGCAGAAACAATGAGCAGTTCTTC. Protein sequence: CASSIRSLTWEGRNNEQFF. The whole variable domain, filled in from reference TRBV19 and TRBJ2-1, reads DGGITQSPKYLFRKEGQNVTLSCEQNLNHDAMYWYRQDPGQGLRLIYYSQIVNDFQKGDIAEGYSVSREKKESFPLTVTSAQKNPTAFYLCASSIRSLTWEGRNNEQFFGPGTRLTVL.

This clone was seen only once. The chain has TRBV9 and TRBJ2-3; 8 bases are a match to TRBD2. Germline V gene sequence: CDR1 SGDLS, CDR2 YYNGEE. Losses at the gene ends were 3 bases for V and 0 bases for J; bases not matched to a gene: 6. The CDR3 length is 16 residues. Here the CDR3 reads CASSGRLARSTDTQYF. The CDR3 bases are TGTGCCAGCAGCGGACGACTAGCGCGAAGCACAGATACGCAGTATTTT.

V is TRBV10-3 and J is TRBJ2-2, with TRBD1 matching over 8 bases. This CDR3 has 14 amino acids. With 8 bases clipped from V and 4 bases from J, the junction kept 6 bases outside the gene matches. The germline CDR1 and CDR2 sequences are ENHRY and SYGVKD. Here the CDR3 DNA reads TGTGCCATCGGAGGACAGGGTCCCACCGGGGAGCTGTTTTTT. It codes for CAIGGQGPTGELFF.

This chain connects TRBV7-6 to TRBJ2-1; TRBD2 agrees at 8 bases. The germline gives CDR1 SGHVS, CDR2 FNYEAQ. This CDR3 comprises 14 residues. J lost 10 bases, V lost 3 bases, and 8 bases had no gene match. CDR3 region: CASSFVSGIGEQFF. CDR3 DNA: TGTGCCAGCAGCTTCGTTAGCGGGATTGGCGAGCAGTTCTTC.

J is TRBJ2-2 and V is TRBV19, with a tentative D call TRBD1 (6 bases). V shed 5 bases and J shed 4 bases, with 11 bases lying between them. The CDR3 contains 14 residues. Germline loops: CDR1 LNHDA, CDR2 SQIVND (reference sequence). The CDR3 here is CASSPRQATGELFF. In DNA form, the CDR3 reads TGTGCCAGTAGTCCCCGACAGGCCACCGGGGAGCTGTTTTTT.

This chain joins TRBV27 and TRBJ2-3, with 7 bases that match TRBD1. Trimming at V came to 4 bases and at J to 8 bases, leaving 15 bases not matched to a gene. This CDR3 region has 16 residues. Germline assignment: CDR1 MNHEY and CDR2 SMNVEV (reference sequence). CDR3 in amino acids: CASSSPRGLGRGTQYF. CDR3 bases: TGTGCCAGCAGTTCCCCTAGGGGGCTGGGACGGGGTACGCAGTATTTT.

This clone has just one count. The CDR3 spells CASSLSVAGVNTDTQYF. In DNA, the CDR3 is TGCGCCAGCAGCTTGAGTGTAGCGGGAGTAAACACAGATACGCAGTATTTT. This rearrangement joins TRBV5-1 to TRBJ2-3, with 9 bases lining up with TRBD2. J lost 2 bases, V lost 1 base, and 8 bases had no gene match. From germline, CDR1 is SGHRS and CDR2 YFSETQ. The CDR3 extends over 17 amino acids.

V is TRBV5-1 and J is TRBJ2-3; D unclear. CDR1 and CDR2 (germline): SGHRS, YFSETQ. The V end was cut by 4 bases, the J end by 0 bases, with 9 bases between. CDR3 length: 14 amino acids. This CDR3 is CASSPQTSTDTQYF. In nucleotides, the CDR3 is TGCGCCAGCAGCCCGCAGACTAGCACAGATACGCAGTATTTT.